This T cell receptor beta chain was recorded in a study of blood T cells in healthy people across ages. The use of a sample-barcoded 5' primer and a J-beta primer mix characterized a second PCR of roughly 6 to 11 cycles. Each CDR3 protein is one row after TCRdb ran MiXCR on the 5' RACE reads. The data hold roughly 800,000 distinct CDR3 sequences, with more than 25% observed a single time. Every donor contributed about 10 milliliters of peripheral blood by blood draw. The extraction recovered at least 5 micrograms of total RNA per sample. This clonotype was counted many times. The CDR3 loop spans 14 amino acids. The germline V and J ends were trimmed by 0 bases and 2 bases, with 8 bases remaining between them. Looked up from germline, CDR1 is SEHNR and CDR2 is FQNEAQ (reference sequence). These data were likewise used in another study, on T cells of mothers and their children. Per that paper: A few healthy Caucasian mothers and their six children donated. Related mother-child pairs shared slightly more overlap than unrelated pairs, but the difference was non-significant.

The sample comprised blood. The sequence was collected from a boy younger than 18 in good health. The rearrangement links TRBV7-9 to TRBJ2-7, with TRBD2 as a possible D gene (6 bases). Written as DNA, the CDR3 is TGTGCCAGCAGCTTAGCCGGGGGTACCTACGAGCAGTACTTC. This sequence encodes CASSLAGGTYEQYF.